This record covers a single TCR beta chain. No antigen is known for it. The sample's time point: neoterminal ileum biopsy at postoperative endoscopy, about 6 months after surgery. Per germline, CDR1 SNHLY and CDR2 FYNNEI. CDR3 length equals 14 residues. With 4 bases removed from V and 6 bases from J, the gap between germline ends came to 13 bases. The data are from a study of T cell repertoires in ileal Crohn's disease. The study, taken as a whole, reports: Clonal expansions were more frequent in active smokers than non-smokers at surgery. Endoscopy was done a median about seven months after surgery. Clonality above 26.8% at surgery always came with endoscopic recurrence.

Sequenced by immunoSEQ multiplex PCR; TCRdb stores in-frame clones only, minus some. Among about 3,700 clones listed, over 60% were seen once. Sample: ileal tissue. The source is an adult with Crohn's disease. The chain links TRBV2 to TRBJ2-4; D unresolved. The CDR3 nucleotides read TGTGCCAGCAGTGCGTCGCCGTTCGGAAACATTCAGTACTTC. Its translation is CASSASPFGNIQYF.